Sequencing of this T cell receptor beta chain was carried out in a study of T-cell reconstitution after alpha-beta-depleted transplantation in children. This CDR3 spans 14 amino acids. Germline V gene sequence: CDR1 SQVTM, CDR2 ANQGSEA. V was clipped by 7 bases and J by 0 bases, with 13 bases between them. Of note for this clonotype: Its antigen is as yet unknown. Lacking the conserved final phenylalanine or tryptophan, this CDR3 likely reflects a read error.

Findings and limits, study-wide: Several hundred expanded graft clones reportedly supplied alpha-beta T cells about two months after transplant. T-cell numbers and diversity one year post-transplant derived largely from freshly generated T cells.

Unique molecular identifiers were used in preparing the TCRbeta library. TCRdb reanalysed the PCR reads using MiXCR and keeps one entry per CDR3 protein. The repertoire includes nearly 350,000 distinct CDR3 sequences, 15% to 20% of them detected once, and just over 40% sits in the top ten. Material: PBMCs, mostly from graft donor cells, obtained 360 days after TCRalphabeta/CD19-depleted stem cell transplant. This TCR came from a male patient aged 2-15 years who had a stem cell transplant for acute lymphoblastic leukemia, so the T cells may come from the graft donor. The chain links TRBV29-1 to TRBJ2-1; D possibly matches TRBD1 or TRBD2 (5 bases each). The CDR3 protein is CSAERGRSYNEQFY. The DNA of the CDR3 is TGCAGCGCCGAAAGGGGACGCTCCTACAATGAGCAGTTCTAC.